This TCR beta chain is from a study of blood T cell repertoires in COVID-19. Study-wide background: The United States, Italy and Spain were the sources of the acute and convalescent COVID-19 samples. Sample material is recorded as cDNA or gDNA derived from T cells, B-cell-depleted T cells, or PBMCs.

Here immunoSEQ multiplex PCR was the method, and the copy in TCRdb shows in-frame clones only, minus some. The repertoire holds around 79,000 clones, approximately 80% seen once, with 5.5% to 7.5% in the top ten. V lost 1 base, J lost 4 bases, and 10 bases lay in between. The CDR3 spans 14 residues. Germline-derived CDR1 and CDR2 are SGHKS and YYEKEE (reference sequence). This clone occurred a few times. The V gene is TRBV5-5, the J gene TRBJ2-3; no definite D call. The specimen was peripheral blood. The source of this sequence is a woman aged 60 to 75 with acute or convalescent COVID-19. CDR3: CASSLLQIPDTQYF. The CDR3 coding sequence is TGTGCCAGCAGCTTGTTACAGATACCAGATACGCAGTATTTT.